These 12 T cell receptor beta chains originate from one sample sequenced in a study of OX40 agonist ivuxolimab in advanced cancers. The repertoire was sequenced with immunoSEQ multiplex PCR; TCRdb's copy has only in-frame clones and lacks some. The table lists approximately 60,000 clones, around 87% of them singletons. Specimen: CD4+ or CD8+ T cells sorted from blood, collected in a trial of the OX40 agonist ivuxolimab. The receptors were gathered from an adult with an advanced solid tumor such as melanoma, head and neck, liver or kidney cancer.

The V call is TRBV27, the J call TRBJ2-1, with TRBD2 matching 9 bases. Germline loops: CDR1 MNHEY, CDR2 SMNVEV (reference sequence). The CDR3 consists of 16 residues. V shed 0 bases, J shed 6 bases, and the junction held 6 bases outside the gene matches. The CDR3 loop reads CASSLSRLAARNEQFF. The CDR3 DNA reads TGTGCCAGCAGTTTATCCCGACTAGCGGCCCGCAATGAGCAGTTCTTC.

In DNA, the CDR3 is TGTGCCAGTAGTACGACAGGGGATCAGCCCCAGCATTTT. Translation: CASSTTGDQPQHF. The J gene is TRBJ1-5, the V gene TRBV19; 8 positions match TRBD1. This CDR3 is 13 amino acids long. The germline V gene encodes CDR1 LNHDA and CDR2 SQIVND (reference sequence). With V trimmed by 4 bases and J by 5 bases, 1 base remained unmatched.

The chain uses TRBV7-2 and TRBJ2-3; D might be TRBD1 (6 bases). Germline-derived CDR1 and CDR2 are SGHTA and FQGNSA. This CDR3 spans 15 amino acids. V was clipped by 1 base and J by 2 bases, with 10 bases between them. CDR3 loop: CASSLGQGTTDTQYF. In DNA form, the CDR3 reads TGTGCCAGCAGCTTAGGTCAGGGGACCACAGATACGCAGTATTTT.

The V gene is TRBV28, the J gene TRBJ1-2; 7 nucleotides align to TRBD1. J was trimmed by 8 bases and V by 7 bases; bases with no gene match: 10. The V gene's germline CDR1 is MDHEN and CDR2 SYDVKM. The CDR3 runs to 13 residues. For the CDR3, the DNA is TGTGCCAGCATTAGGGGGCAGGAAGGGGGCTACACCTTC. Translation gives CASIRGQEGGYTF.

This rearrangement joins TRBV5-1 to TRBJ1-1, with a possible D match to TRBD1 (5 bases). V shed 4 bases and J shed 3 bases, with 13 bases lying between them. The CDR3 consists of 14 residues. Germline lookup yields CDR1 SGHRS and CDR2 YFSETQ. The CDR3 nucleotides read TGCGCCAGCAGCCGTTCGGGGGGTCACACTGAAGCTTTCTTT. This translates into CASSRSGGHTEAFF.

The rearrangement joins TRBV15 to TRBJ2-3; 9 bases are shared with TRBD2. Germline V gives CDR1 LNHNV, CDR2 YYDKDF (reference sequence). The CDR3 length is 13 residues. V lost 11 bases and J lost 0; bases outside the gene matches: 3. CDR3 amino acids: CAAGGGSTDTQYF. CDR3 DNA: TGTGCCGCGGGAGGGGGAAGCACAGATACGCAGTATTTT.

The gene calls are TRBV9 and TRBJ2-1, with a weak D call TRBD1 (6 bases). The CDR3 extends over 15 amino acids. V was clipped by 1 base and J by 7 bases, with 15 bases between them. Germline V gene data show CDR1 as SGDLS and CDR2 as YYNGEE. CDR3 protein: CASSVRDNLGNEQFF. The CDR3 DNA is TGTGCCAGCAGCGTAAGGGACAACCTTGGGAATGAGCAGTTCTTC.

This chain links TRBV7-7 with TRBJ2-5; 8 nucleotides line up with TRBD2. With 5 bases clipped from V and 1 base from J, the junction kept 3 bases outside the gene matches. This CDR3 is 14 amino acids long. Germline-derived CDR1 and CDR2 are SSHAT and FNYEAQ (reference sequence). CDR3 protein: CASSPTSGQETQYF. CDR3 in DNA: TGTGCCAGCAGCCCTACTAGCGGCCAAGAGACCCAGTACTTC.

There are a few counts of this clone. The chain recombines TRBV10-3 with TRBJ2-7, with 11 bases lining up with TRBD2. The CDR3 has 15 residues. V was pared by 10 bases and J by 3 bases, with 11 bases of the junction left unmatched. Germline CDR1 reads ENHRY; CDR2 reads SYGVKD. CDR3 coding DNA: TGTGCCACCGAACGCGGGACTAGCGGAAACTACGAGCAGTACTTC. This gives the protein CATERGTSGNYEQYF.

V is TRBV30 and J is TRBJ1-2; TRBD1 matches 10 bases. Trimming at V came to 2 bases and at J to 4 bases, leaving 7 bases not matched to a gene. Looked up from germline, CDR1 is GTSNPN and CDR2 is SVGIG (reference sequence). The length of the CDR3 is 15 residues. The CDR3 here is CAWSNPGQGSYGYTF. For the CDR3, the DNA is TGTGCCTGGAGTAATCCGGGACAGGGGAGCTATGGCTACACCTTC. The full variable domain, completed using reference TRBV30 and TRBJ1-2, is SQTIHQWPATLVQPVGSPLSLECTVEGTSNPNLYWYRQAAGRGLQLLFYSVGIGQISSEVPQNLSASRPQDRQFILSSKKLLLSDSGFYLCAWSNPGQGSYGYTFGSGTRLTVV.

The chain is built from TRBV5-1 and TRBJ2-3; D is uncertain. This CDR3 spans 13 amino acids. Trimming pared 0 bases from V and 4 bases from J, leaving 6 bases between. Germline lookup yields CDR1 SGHRS and CDR2 YFSETQ. The CDR3 region is CASSLGSSDTQYF. CDR3 nucleotide sequence: TGCGCCAGCAGCTTGGGGAGTTCAGATACGCAGTATTTT.

CDR3 sequence reads: CASSQSGQYTGELFF. The CDR3 region has the DNA TGTGCCAGCAGCCAGAGCGGACAGTATACCGGGGAGCTGTTTTTT. V gene TRBV16 combines with J gene TRBJ2-2; a weak D match, TRBD1 (6 bases). The CDR3 extends over 15 amino acids. CDR1 is KGHSY and CDR2 is FQNENV in the germline V gene. Between the trimmed V and J ends, which lost 3 bases and 5 bases, there was a span of 13 bases.